This T cell receptor beta chain is drawn from a study of blood T cell repertoires in COVID-19. Study-wide background: Sites across the United States, Italy and Spain contributed samples from acute and convalescent COVID-19. T cells, B-cell-depleted T cells, or PBMCs provided the cDNA or gDNA that served as material.

Original methodology: Nucleated cell counts were estimated from reference gene primer amplification. The method was immunoSEQ multiplex PCR; TCRdb's version includes in-frame clones alone and lacks a portion of them. V and J calls and clone size come straight from that table; D and trimming were deduced from the DNA. The repertoire holds 200,000 to 300,000 clones, approximately 83% seen once, with more than 9.5% in the top ten. Germline lookup yields CDR1 SNHLY and CDR2 FYNNEI. The length of the CDR3 is 13 residues. This clone showed up just once. The chain links TRBV2 to TRBJ1-2; 8 nucleotides align to TRBD1. This TCR was sampled from a woman of 80 years or more with acute or convalescent COVID-19. Sequencing was done on a sample of peripheral blood. The CDR3 sequence is CGGRQGMLYGYTF. The DNA for the CDR3 is TGTGGAGGGAGACAGGGGATGTTGTATGGCTACACCTTC.